This T cell receptor (beta chain) is from a study of T cells in Graves' hyperthyroidism and ophthalmopathy. Study-level information: Before treatment of any kind, peripheral blood was taken at initial diagnosis.

Amplified TCR beta CDR3 regions derived from RNA transcripts. First-round RT-PCR of the TCR CDR3 relied on the HTBI primer set. One entry per CDR3 protein results from TCRdb running MiXCR on the multiplex PCR reads. The sample yields approximately 410,000 distinct CDR3 sequences, roughly 14% seen once. Enrolled ophthalmopathy patients presented with a Clinical Activity Score of at least 3, a NOSPECS grade of at least 4, and disease duration under 3 months. Details on this clonotype: As yet, its antigen is unknown.

Study observations and caveats: Blood also held most thyroid clonotypes expanded beyond 0.001.

The sequencing sample was made of blood. The TCR sequence derives from a man aged 18 to 30 with Graves' ophthalmopathy.

CDR3 nucleotides: TGTGCCAGTAGACCTGCTGGGAACGGACAGCCCCAGCATTTT. It yields the protein CASRPAGNGQPQHF. The chain combines TRBV19 with TRBJ1-5, with D hard to call. Per the germline V gene, CDR1 is LNHDA and CDR2 is SQIVND (reference sequence). The CDR3 consists of 14 residues. V was shortened by 6 bases and J by 7 bases, with 16 bases between the two germline ends.